The clone carrying this TCR beta chain has more than one count but fewer than ten. What it binds is unknown. The sample comes from a study of beta chain features in type 1 diabetes. Study-level results: A greater similarity of naive, central memory and Treg TCRB repertoires was seen among patients than among healthy donors. Patients with type 1 diabetes showed fewer VDJ junction insertions and more deletions. There was no resolution here of whether HLA type influences TCRB rearrangement. Researchers report that Type 1 diabetes patients had moderately but significantly shorter TCRB CDR3s across all four CD4+ subsets.

As every portion of the isolated RNA was reverse transcribed, the sequencing read expressed TCRB transcripts. Repertoires were generated with immunoSEQ multiplex PCR, while TCRdb's copy carries only in-frame clones and drops some. The data contain hundreds of thousands of clones, around an eighth of them seen just once; the ten biggest clones take up about 0.02%. CDR1 is LNHNV, CDR2 YYDKDF, per germline (reference sequence). The CDR3 consists of 15 residues. Trimming cost V 3 bases and J 1 base, with 13 bases left between them. One heparinised draw, averaging around 120 mL, was taken per donor. Sequencing input: naive CD4+ T cells from blood. The origin of this receptor is a man between 18 and 35 years old with type 1 diabetes. This chain uses TRBV15 with TRBJ2-7; TRBD1 might be the D (6 bases). The CDR3 region is CATSRGVTGSYEQYF. The CDR3 DNA reads TGTGCCACCAGCAGGGGGGTGACAGGTTCCTACGAGCAGTACTTC.